Below, 7 T cell receptor beta chains from the same sample are listed, as sequenced in a study of T-cell reconstitution after alpha-beta-depleted transplantation in children. Researchers prepared the TCRbeta library using unique molecular identifiers, the study reports. Each CDR3 protein is one row after TCRdb ran MiXCR on the PCR reads. The data contain some 340,000 distinct CDR3 sequences, around a tenth of them singletons. The material was PBMCs from the stem cell graft donor, obtained from the stem cell graft. The source is a human donor who donated a stem cell graft to a child with acute lymphoblastic leukemia.

This clonotype turned up a few times. The chain couples TRBV6-5 to TRBJ2-7; 8 positions agree with TRBD1. This CDR3 comprises 13 residues. Looked up from germline, CDR1 is MNHEY and CDR2 is SVGAGI. V was clipped by 5 bases and J by 1 base; unmatched bases: 1. This chain's CDR3 is CASSHRGSYEQYF. CDR3 DNA: TGTGCCAGCAGTCACAGGGGGTCCTACGAGCAGTACTTC.

This rearrangement joins TRBV29-1 to TRBJ2-2; TRBD2 matches at 11 bases. The CDR3 extends over 18 amino acids. The V segment lost 6 bases and the J segment 5 bases; nucleotides outside the gene matches: 17. CDR1 is SQVTM, CDR2 ANQGSEA, per germline. CDR3 coding DNA: TGCAGCGTCGTCACTCTTAGCGGGAGGGCCTCGGGGACCGGGGAGCTGTTTTTT. Protein: CSVVTLSGRASGTGELFF.

The gene calls are TRBV20-1 and TRBJ2-5; 7 nucleotides line up with TRBD2. Germline loops: CDR1 DFQATT, CDR2 SNEGSKA (reference sequence). Trimming cost V 1 base and J 2 bases; bases outside gene matches: 4. This CDR3 is 14 amino acids long. The CDR3 spells CSARGGGSQETQYF. DNA for the CDR3: TGCAGTGCTAGAGGGGGAGGGTCTCAAGAGACCCAGTACTTC.

The J gene is TRBJ2-1, the V gene TRBV25-1; 16 nucleotides agree with TRBD2. CDR1 MGHDK and CDR2 SYGVNS come from the germline V gene. CDR3 length: 17 residues. Unmatched junction bases numbered 6, after V lost 6 bases and J lost 4 bases. Here the CDR3 DNA reads TGTGCCAGCAGAGGGACTAGCGGGAGGGCCGTATACAATGAGCAGTTCTTC. Translating gives CASRGTSGRAVYNEQFF.

Note on this clonotype: A much larger clone lies one base from this, so it may be a read error. The rearrangement uses TRBV27 and TRBJ2-3, with unresolved D. This CDR3 has 14 residues. Germline V gene data show CDR1 as MNHEY and CDR2 as SMNVEV (reference sequence). Trimming removed 6 bases at V and 0 bases at J, with 10 bases between. CDR3 nucleotides: TGTGCCAGCAGGAGAGGTACAAGCACAGATACGCAGTATTTT. This gives the protein CASRRGTSTDTQYF.

The table lists this clonotype with a few counts. This chain uses TRBV20-1 with TRBJ2-3; 8 bases match TRBD2. Germline CDR1 reads DFQATT; CDR2 reads SNEGSKA (reference sequence). The CDR3 extends over 15 amino acids. The V gene end was trimmed by 1 base and the J gene end by 4 bases; junction bases not matched to a gene: 7. The CDR3 spells CSARGGLGPPDTQYF. The CDR3 region has the DNA TGCAGTGCTAGAGGGGGACTAGGGCCCCCAGATACGCAGTATTTT.

The rearrangement uses TRBV4-3 and TRBJ2-3; 8 positions agree with TRBD2. The CDR3 is 14 residues long. V lost 2 bases and J lost 8; bases outside the gene matches: 6. In germline, CDR1 is LGHNA, CDR2 YSLEER. The CDR3 protein is CASSQRDGGGTQYF. DNA of the CDR3: TGCGCCAGCAGCCAACGGGACGGGGGGGGTACGCAGTATTTT.